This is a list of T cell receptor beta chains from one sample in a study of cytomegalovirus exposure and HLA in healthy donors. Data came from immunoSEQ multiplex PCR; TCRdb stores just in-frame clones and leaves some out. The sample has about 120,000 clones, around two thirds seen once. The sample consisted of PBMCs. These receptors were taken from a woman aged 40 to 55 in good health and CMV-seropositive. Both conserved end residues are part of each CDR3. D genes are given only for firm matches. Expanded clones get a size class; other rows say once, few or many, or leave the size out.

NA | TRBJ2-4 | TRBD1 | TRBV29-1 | CSVNRGGENIQYF | TGCAGCGTTAACAGGGGTGGGGAAAACATTCAGTACTTC
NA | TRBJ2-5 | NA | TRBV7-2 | CASSLAGGAETQYF | TGTGCCAGCAGCTTAGCGGGGGGGGCAGAGACCCAGTACTTC
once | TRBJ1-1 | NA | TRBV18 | CATAGGPTMNTEAFF | TGTGCCACCGCGGGGGGCCCGACTATGAACACTGAAGCTTTCTTT
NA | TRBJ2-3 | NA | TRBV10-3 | CATGKKTGSVADTQYF | TGTGCCACCGGCAAGAAGACAGGAAGCGTCGCAGATACGCAGTATTTT
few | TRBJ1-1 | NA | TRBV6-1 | CASAVNTEAFF | TGTGCCAGCGCAGTGAACACTGAAGCTTTCTTT
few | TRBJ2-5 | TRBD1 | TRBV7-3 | CASARQGDETQYF | TGTGCCAGCGCAAGACAGGGCGACGAGACCCAGTACTTC
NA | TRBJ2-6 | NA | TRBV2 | CASSDASFGANVLTF | TGTGCCAGCAGTGATGCGTCCTTTGGGGCCAACGTCCTGACTTTC
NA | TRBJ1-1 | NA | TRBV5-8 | CASSNRDTIMNTEAFF | TGTGCCAGCAGCAACCGGGACACGATTATGAACACTGAAGCTTTCTTT
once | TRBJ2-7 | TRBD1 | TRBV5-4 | CASSSSGQGAPYEQYF | TGTGCCAGCAGCTCCTCGGGACAGGGGGCACCCTACGAGCAGTACTTC
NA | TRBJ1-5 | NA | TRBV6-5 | CASSYGRGQPQHF | TGTGCCAGCAGTTACGGCAGGGGCCAGCCCCAGCATTTT
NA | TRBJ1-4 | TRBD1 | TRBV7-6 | CASSSTGGREKLFF | TGTGCCAGCAGCTCTACAGGGGGTCGGGAAAAACTGTTTTTT
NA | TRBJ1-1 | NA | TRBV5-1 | CASSLQGARDTEAFF | TGCGCCAGCAGCTTACAGGGAGCCCGTGACACTGAAGCTTTCTTT
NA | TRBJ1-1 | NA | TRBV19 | CATRGMNTEAFF | TGTGCCACGCGGGGAATGAACACTGAAGCTTTCTTT
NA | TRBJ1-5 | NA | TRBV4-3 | CASSPGVWQPQHF | TGCGCCAGCAGCCCAGGGGTTTGGCAGCCCCAGCATTTT
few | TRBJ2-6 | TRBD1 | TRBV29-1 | CSVDVPGGVFGANVLTF | TGCAGCGTTGACGTACCAGGGGGCGTATTTGGGGCCAACGTCCTGACTTTC
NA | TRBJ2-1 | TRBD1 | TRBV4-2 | CASSPGQSSYNEQFF | TGTGCCAGCAGCCCGGGACAGAGCTCCTACAATGAGCAGTTCTTC
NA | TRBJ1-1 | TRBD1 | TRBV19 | CASSVNRGTEAFF | TGTGCCAGTTCTGTCAACAGGGGCACTGAAGCTTTCTTT
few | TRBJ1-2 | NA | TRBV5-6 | CASSLVQGQGTGGYTF | TGTGCCAGCAGCTTGGTGCAAGGGCAGGGGACGGGCGGCTACACCTTC
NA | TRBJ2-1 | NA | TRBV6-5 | CASSTGGEQFF | TGTGCCAGCAGCACCGGAGGTGAGCAGTTCTTC
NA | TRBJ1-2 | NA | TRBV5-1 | CASSLLQNYGYTF | TGCGCCAGCAGCTTGTTACAGAACTATGGCTACACCTTC
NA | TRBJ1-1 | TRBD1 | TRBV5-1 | CASSLGQGAEAFF | TGCGCCAGCAGCTTGGGACAGGGCGCTGAAGCTTTCTTT
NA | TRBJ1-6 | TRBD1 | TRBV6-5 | CASSRQGYNSPLHF | TGTGCCAGCAGCCGACAGGGTTATAATTCACCCCTCCACTTT
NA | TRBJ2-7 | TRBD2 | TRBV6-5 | CASSYGGGSYEQYF | TGTGCCAGCAGTTATGGGGGGGGTTCCTACGAGCAGTACTTC
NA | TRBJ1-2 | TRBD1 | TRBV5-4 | CASLQRDRNYGYTF | TGTGCCAGCCTACAACGGGACAGAAACTATGGCTACACCTTC
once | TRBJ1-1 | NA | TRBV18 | CASSPNIRSTEAFF | TGTGCCAGCTCCCCAAATATTAGAAGCACTGAAGCTTTCTTT
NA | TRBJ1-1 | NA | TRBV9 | CASSGFPGNTEAFF | TGTGCCAGCAGCGGATTTCCAGGGAACACTGAAGCTTTCTTT
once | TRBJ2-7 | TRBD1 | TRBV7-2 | CASIPGQGAGEQYF | TGTGCCAGCATCCCGGGACAGGGGGCTGGGGAGCAGTACTTC
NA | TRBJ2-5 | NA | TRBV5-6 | CASSLNREETQYF | TGTGCCAGCAGCTTGAACAGGGAAGAGACCCAGTACTTC
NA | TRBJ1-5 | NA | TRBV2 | CASSETRGTGGYQPQHF | TGTGCCAGCAGTGAAACGCGGGGGACTGGCGGTTATCAGCCCCAGCATTTT
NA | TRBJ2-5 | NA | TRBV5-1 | CASSVKLGVETQYF | TGCGCCAGCAGCGTTAAACTAGGAGTTGAGACCCAGTACTTC
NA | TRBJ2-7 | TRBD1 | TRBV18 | CASSPMTGKTYEQYF | TGTGCCAGCTCACCGATGACAGGGAAAACCTACGAGCAGTACTTC
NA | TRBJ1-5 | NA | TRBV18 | CASSPNSGNQPQHF | TGTGCCAGCTCGCCTAATTCAGGGAATCAGCCCCAGCATTTT
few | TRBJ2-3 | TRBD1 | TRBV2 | CASSEQGQGTDTQYF | TGTGCCAGCAGTGAACAGGGACAGGGAACAGATACGCAGTATTTT
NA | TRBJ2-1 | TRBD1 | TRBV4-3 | CASSHRDSYYNEQFF | TGCGCCAGCAGCCACAGGGACAGTTACTACAATGAGCAGTTCTTC
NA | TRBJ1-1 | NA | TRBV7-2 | CASSPVGVGTEAFF | TGTGCCAGCAGCCCAGTCGGGGTAGGGACTGAAGCTTTCTTT
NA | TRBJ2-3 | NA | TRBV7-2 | CASSLGPGANTQYF | TGTGCCAGCAGCTTAGGGCCGGGAGCGAATACGCAGTATTTT
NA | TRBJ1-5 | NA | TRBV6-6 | CASSYGAGNQPQHF | TGTGCCAGCAGTTATGGGGCAGGAAATCAGCCCCAGCATTTT